This T cell receptor beta chain originates from a study of early T cells in non-severe SARS-CoV-2 infection. The protocol attached unique molecular identifiers to individual cDNA molecules. TCRdb re-derived calls from the 5' RACE reads in MiXCR, one entry per CDR3 protein. This table holds about 83,000 distinct CDR3 sequences, over 9.5% found once. This clonotype has only a few counts. Per the germline V gene, CDR1 is ENHRY and CDR2 is SYGVKD. The CDR3 has 14 residues. V was trimmed by 0 bases and J by 4 bases, leaving 10 bases between them. The material was whole blood, obtained at baseline. The V and J genes are TRBV10-3 and TRBJ2-7; a possible D gene is TRBD2 (5 bases). The source of this sequence is an adult who was a healthcare worker with PCR-confirmed SARS-CoV-2 infection or an uninfected control (not recorded which). Here the CDR3 DNA reads TGTGCCATCAGTGAGTCCCTAGCTAATTACGAGCAGTACTTC. It encodes CAISESLANYEQYF.